This TCR beta chain was sequenced for a study of human T cells and chemical hapten exposure. A note on this clonotype: A much more abundant neighbour one base away suggests this may be a read error.

Time point: patch test 2, 6 weeks after DPC sensitization. Regarding treatment: therapeutic diphenylcyclopropenone sensitization with weekly scalp DPC. Each CDR3 protein is one row after TCRdb ran MiXCR on the RACE reads. Of 27,000 or so distinct CDR3 sequences in the sample, around 10% were seen once. The CDR3 spans 16 residues. Germline CDR1 and CDR2: MNHEY and SMNVEV (reference sequence). The sample in question was whole blood, obtained in connection with sensitization to the hapten diphenylcyclopropenone (DPC). This clonotype originated in a man younger than 40 with alopecia areata. Some clones in this sample may be carry-over from other donors' samples. The rearrangement uses TRBV27 and TRBJ2-7; unclear D gene. The CDR3 protein is CASSPLTGHLTYGQYF. CDR3 bases: TGTGCCAGCAGTCCTCTTACTGGCCATCTCACCTACGGGCAGTACTTC.